These T cell receptor beta chains were read from a single sample in a study of blood T cell repertoires in COVID-19. Some clones are missing from TCRdb's copy, which holds only in-frame ones; the method was immunoSEQ multiplex PCR. Among fewer than 650,000 clones listed, 70% to 90% were seen once. Specimen: peripheral blood. The origin of the receptors is a woman aged 50 to 65 with COVID-19, enrolled during active disease. Each CDR3 is given with its conserved first and last residue. A D gene is named only where the DNA matches it firmly. Rows give clone size only sometimes, using once, few, many, or a class for an expanded clone.

D	size	J	V	DNA	CDR3
.	.	TRBJ1-6	TRBV13	TGTGCCAGCAGCTCTGGACAGAATTCACCCCTCCACTTT	CASSSGQNSPLHF
.	.	TRBJ2-6	TRBV11-1	TGTGCCAGCAGCTTAGCGACTGTGCGAAGCTCTGGGGCCAACGTCCTGACTTTC	CASSLATVRSSGANVLTF
.	.	TRBJ2-7	TRBV9	TGTGCCAGCAGCGTAGACGGCGGGCCCGACGACGAGCAGTACTTC	CASSVDGGPDDEQYF
.	.	TRBJ2-1	TRBV5-1	TGCGCCAGCAGCCCCCTTGTGGCCGATGAGCAGTTCTTC	CASSPLVADEQFF
TRBD1	.	TRBJ1-1	TRBV27	TGTGCCAGCAGTTCGGGACAGCCCAACACTGAAGCTTTCTTT	CASSSGQPNTEAFF
TRBD1	.	TRBJ2-7	TRBV2	TGTGCCAGCAGTTACAGGACAGGCGGGTACGAGCAGTACTTC	CASSYRTGGYEQYF
TRBD1	many	TRBJ2-7	TRBV5-6	TGTGCCAGCAACGGGGACAGGAATTCCTACGAGCAGTACTTC	CASNGDRNSYEQYF
.	.	TRBJ2-1	TRBV5-6	TGTGCCAGCAGCTTCCTTGGGCACAATGAGCAGTTCTTC	CASSFLGHNEQFF
TRBD2	.	TRBJ2-5	TRBV28	TGTGCCAGCAGCGCGGGGGGGCGGGAGACCCAGTACTTC	CASSAGGRETQYF
.	.	TRBJ1-1	TRBV18	TGTGCCAGCTCGGACAGAAGGATGAACACTGAAGCTTTCTTT	CASSDRRMNTEAFF
TRBD1	.	TRBJ2-7	TRBV2	TGTGCCAGCACTCCCATAGCATACAGGGGGCAAAGCGAGCAGTACTTC	CASTPIAYRGQSEQYF
.	.	TRBJ1-5	TRBV6-6	TGTGCCAGCAGTTGGGGCAGCAATCAGCCCCAGCATTTT	CASSWGSNQPQHF
TRBD1	few	TRBJ1-1	TRBV2	TGTGCCAGCAGGGAGACAGGGAGTTCACAAGCTTTCTTT	CASRETGSSQAFF
TRBD2	.	TRBJ2-2	TRBV19	TGTGCCAGTAGTACCCCACTAGCGGGGGGGCTCACCGGGGAGCTGTTTTTT	CASSTPLAGGLTGELFF
.	.	TRBJ1-1	TRBV9	TGTGCCAGCAGCGCGGGACATTTGAACACTGAAGCTTTCTTT	CASSAGHLNTEAFF
.	.	TRBJ1-5	TRBV27	TGTGCCAGCAGTTTCCTTAATCAGCCCCAGCATTTT	CASSFLNQPQHF
.	.	TRBJ2-7	TRBV7-3	TGTGCCAGCAGCCCGACTGATAGCTCCTACGAGCAGTACTTC	CASSPTDSSYEQYF
TRBD2	once	TRBJ2-7	TRBV27	TGTGCCAGCAGTTCCTTCCGGGGACTAGCGGGATCCTACGAGCAGTACTTC	CASSSFRGLAGSYEQYF
TRBD1	.	TRBJ1-2	TRBV10-3	TGTGCCATCAGCAATAAAATGGGTCTAGGACAGGGGAGGGGCGGCTACACCTTC	CAISNKMGLGQGRGGYTF
.	.	TRBJ1-1	TRBV6-5	TGTGCCAGCTTCCCAATGAACACTGAAGCTTTCTTT	CASFPMNTEAFF
.	.	TRBJ1-5	TRBV19	TGTGCCAGTAGTTACCTTAGACAGGGCAATCAGCCCCAGCATTTT	CASSYLRQGNQPQHF
.	.	TRBJ1-5	TRBV2	TGTGCCAGCACTGGGGCCCTAAATCAGCCCCAGCATTTT	CASTGALNQPQHF
TRBD2	.	TRBJ2-4	TRBV3-1/TRBV3-2	TGTGCCAGCAGCCAAGGGTTGACTAGCGGATCCGGCATTCAGTACTTC	CASSQGLTSGSGIQYF
.	.	TRBJ2-1	TRBV10-3	TGTGCCATCAGCAGGGGAGACCCGAATGCCTACAATGAGCAGTTCTTC	CAISRGDPNAYNEQFF
.	.	TRBJ2-1	TRBV6-1	TGTGCCAGCAGTGAACCCGACAATGAGCAGTTCTTC	CASSEPDNEQFF
TRBD1	.	TRBJ1-5	TRBV2	TGTGCCAGCAGTGAAAGTCAAGGGGGCCCGGGGCCCCAGCATTTT	CASSESQGGPGPQHF
TRBD2	.	TRBJ2-3	TRBV3-1/TRBV3-2	TGTGCCAGCAGCCAGGGGGGACTAGTTTATGCAGATACGCAGTATTTT	CASSQGGLVYADTQYF
.	.	TRBJ1-1	TRBV5-1	TGCGCCAGCAGCTTGGTCGGGGAGGGGAACACTGAAGCTTTCTTT	CASSLVGEGNTEAFF
TRBD1	few	TRBJ1-2	TRBV6-5	TGTGCCATTACTAAACAGGGGGCCCGTGGCTACACCTTC	CAITKQGARGYTF
.	.	TRBJ2-7	TRBV5-1	TGCGCCAGCAGCCAAATACAGGGATCCTACGAGCAGTACTTC	CASSQIQGSYEQYF
TRBD2	.	TRBJ2-3	TRBV9	TGTGCCAGCAGCGTAGCTAGCGGGGGCACCACAGATACGCAGTATTTT	CASSVASGGTTDTQYF
.	.	TRBJ2-7	TRBV5-1	TGCGCCAGCAGCGCTAACCCCCGAGGGAGCTCCTACGAGCAGTACTTC	CASSANPRGSSYEQYF
TRBD1	.	TRBJ1-2	TRBV28	TGTGCCAGCAGTTTATCAGACAGGGAAGGCTACACCTTC	CASSLSDREGYTF
TRBD2	.	TRBJ2-1	TRBV7-9	TGTGCCAGCAGCTACCGGACTAGCGGGCGGAATGAGCAGTTCTTC	CASSYRTSGRNEQFF
.	.	TRBJ1-1	TRBV11-1	TGTGCCAGCAGCTTAGAGGGGGATGATGAAGCTTTCTTT	CASSLEGDDEAFF
TRBD1	.	TRBJ2-1	TRBV29-1	TGCAGCGTTGACAGGGGGCTACTGGATGAGCAGTTCTTC	CSVDRGLLDEQFF
.	.	TRBJ1-2	TRBV24-1	TGTGCCACCAGTGAGCAGGGCCCCAACTATGGCTACACCTTC	CATSEQGPNYGYTF
.	.	TRBJ2-5	TRBV23-1	TGCGCCAGCAGTCCCCCCGTCCGGGACAAAAAGACCCAGTACTTC	CASSPPVRDKKTQYF
.	.	TRBJ1-5	TRBV19	TGTGCCAGTAGTTCCCCATATGTAGATAGCAATCAGCCCCAGCATTTT	CASSSPYVDSNQPQHF
TRBD2	.	TRBJ2-1	TRBV7-3	TGTGCCAGCAGCTTAACAGCGGGGGGCCCCAATGAGCAGTTCTTC	CASSLTAGGPNEQFF
.	.	TRBJ1-1	TRBV12-3/TRBV12-4	TGTGCCAGCATGAGGGGGATAGCTTTCTTT	CASMRGIAFF
TRBD2	.	TRBJ2-7	TRBV29-1	TGCAGCGTTGAAGATTGGGGGGGGTCCTCCGTCGAGCAGTACTTC	CSVEDWGGSSVEQYF
.	.	TRBJ2-7	TRBV2	TGTGCCAGCACTGTGGGGAGTGGGTCCCTCTACGAGCAGTACTTC	CASTVGSGSLYEQYF
TRBD2	once	TRBJ2-2	TRBV11-2	TGTGCCAGCAGCTCAAGACTAGCGGGGGCATCAAACACCGGGGAGCTGTTTTTT	CASSSRLAGASNTGELFF
.	.	TRBJ1-5	TRBV5-8	TGTGCCAGCAGCTCGGGGACATTTCAGCCCCAGCATTTT	CASSSGTFQPQHF
TRBD1	.	TRBJ2-1	TRBV29-1	TGCAGCGGCCGGGACAGGGGTGGTGGAGCTGACGGTCATGAGCAGTTCTTC	CSGRDRGGGADGHEQFF
.	once	TRBJ1-2	TRBV5-1	TGCGCCAGCAGCTCGGGGGGTCTTGGAGGCTACACCTTC	CASSSGGLGGYTF
.	.	TRBJ2-7	TRBV11-3	TGTGCCAGCAGCTTAGAATCAGGGGGGACCTACGAGCAGTACTTC	CASSLESGGTYEQYF